One and the same sample provided the 31 T cell receptor beta chains below, sequenced in a study of blood T cell repertoires in COVID-19. The data were produced by immunoSEQ multiplex PCR, yet TCRdb's version contains in-frame clones alone and is incomplete. The table includes more than 95,000 clones, approximately 80% detected once. The sample consisted of peripheral blood. Receptors were obtained from a man aged 35 to 55 with active or convalescent COVID-19.

The chain combines TRBV15 with TRBJ2-5; 8 bases align to TRBD1. Looked up from germline, CDR1 is LNHNV and CDR2 is YYDKDF (reference sequence). With V trimmed by 1 base and J by 2 bases, 3 bases remained unmatched. CDR3 length: 15 residues. The CDR3 DNA sequence: TGTGCCACCAGCAGAGTTGGACAGGGTCAAGAGACCCAGTACTTC. Translation gives CATSRVGQGQETQYF. The variable domain in full, completed from reference TRBV15 and TRBJ2-5, reads DAMVIQNPRYQVTQFGKPVTLSCSQTLNHNVMYWYQQKSSQAPKLLFHYYDKDFNNEADTPDNFQSRRPNTSFCFLDIRSPGLGDTAMYLCATSRVGQGQETQYFGPGTRLLVL.

This clone was recorded a few times. This chain connects TRBV6-5 to TRBJ1-1, with D possibly being TRBD1 (5 bases). CDR1 MNHEY and CDR2 SVGAGI come from the germline V gene. The CDR3 has 14 residues. The germline V and J ends were trimmed by 0 bases and 3 bases, with 8 bases remaining between them. CDR3 residues: CASSYSGRDTEAFF. The CDR3 nucleotides read TGTGCCAGCAGTTACTCTGGCAGGGACACTGAAGCTTTCTTT.

V usage is TRBV9 and J usage is TRBJ1-1; 8 bases line up with TRBD1. Unmatched junction bases numbered 8, after V lost 3 bases and J lost 1 base. Germline-derived CDR1 and CDR2 are SGDLS and YYNGEE. CDR3 length: 16 amino acids. This CDR3 reads CASSAHPGGSNTEAFF. The DNA of the CDR3 is TGTGCCAGCAGCGCGCATCCAGGGGGCTCGAACACTGAAGCTTTCTTT. Drawing the rest from reference TRBV9 and TRBJ1-1, the complete variable domain is DSGVTQTPKHLITATGQRVTLRCSPRSGDLSVYWYQQSLDQGLQFLIQYYNGEERAKGNILERFSAQQFPDLHSELNLSSLELGDSALYFCASSAHPGGSNTEAFFGQGTRLTVV.

Here the CDR3 reads CASSLVRAGEQYF. The CDR3 DNA reads TGTGCCAGCAGCTTGGTGAGGGCAGGCGAGCAGTACTTC. The chain has TRBV7-8 and TRBJ2-7; perhaps TRBD2 as D (5 bases). From germline, CDR1 is SGHVS and CDR2 FQNEAQ. This CDR3 is built from 13 residues. The ends were cut back, 3 bases at V and 6 bases at J, with 12 bases in the middle.

The chain combines TRBV7-2 with TRBJ2-1, with TRBD2 matching 8 bases. The CDR3 spans 15 residues. Trimming at V came to 5 bases and at J to 0 bases, leaving 3 bases not matched to a gene. Germline V CDR1 and CDR2: SGHTA, FQGNSA. The CDR3 DNA sequence: TGTGCCAGCAGCACGGGGGGGAGCTCCTACAATGAGCAGTTCTTC. This codes for CASSTGGSSYNEQFF.

This chain links TRBV5-5 with TRBJ2-6; TRBD1 aligns across 7 bases. Germline assignment: CDR1 SGHKS and CDR2 YYEKEE (reference sequence). The CDR3 has 17 amino acids. Trimming cost V 0 bases and J 0 bases; bases outside gene matches: 3. CDR3 DNA sequence: TGTGCCAGCAGCTTGGTTAGGGGGCCCTCTGGGGCCAACGTCCTGACTTTC. It is translated as CASSLVRGPSGANVLTF.

CDR3 sequence: CASSYGRSEAFF. The CDR3 DNA sequence: TGTGCCAGCAGTTACGGGAGGAGTGAAGCTTTCTTT. The rearrangement joins TRBV6-5 to TRBJ1-1; no clear D gene. Germline V CDR1 and CDR2: MNHEY, SVGAGI. The V end lost 2 bases, the J end lost 7 bases, and 8 bases lay between the germline ends. The CDR3 loop spans 12 amino acids.

This clone has a handful of counts. Other DNA sequences of this sample code for an identical CDR3. The rearrangement links TRBV6-5 to TRBJ1-2; D uncertain. CDR1 and CDR2 (germline): MNHEY, SVGAGI. V was trimmed by 6 bases and J by 4 bases, leaving 9 bases between them. The CDR3 sequence is 12 residues long. The CDR3: CASRPTGYGYTF. The CDR3 DNA reads as TGTGCCAGCAGACCAACCGGCTATGGCTACACCTTC.

V and J are TRBV7-2 and TRBJ1-6, with D hard to call. V gave up 6 bases and J gave up 6 bases, with 12 bases separating them. The germline V gene has CDR1 SGHTA and CDR2 FQGNSA. CDR3 length: 14 amino acids. The CDR3 here is CASSSTAANSPLHF. Here the CDR3 DNA reads TGTGCCAGCAGTTCCACAGCTGCTAATTCACCCCTCCACTTT.

This clone showed up many times. The sample holds other DNA sequences that translate to the same CDR3. The chain combines TRBV11-2 with TRBJ2-7; TRBD2 matches 7 bases. Germline CDR1 is SGHAT and CDR2 is FQNNGV. The CDR3 has 15 amino acids. The trim removed 1 base at V and 4 bases at J, leaving 7 bases unmatched. CDR3: CASSLVGGSLYEQYF. The CDR3 DNA reads TGTGCCAGCAGCTTAGTTGGCGGGAGTTTGTACGAGCAGTACTTC.

V gene TRBV6-1 combines with J gene TRBJ2-5, with 7 bases matching TRBD2. CDR3 length: 15 residues. Germline CDR1 MNHNS, CDR2 SASEGT. J gave up 5 bases and V 2 bases, and 8 bases lay outside the gene matches. The CDR3 sequence: CASSERAREWETQYF. CDR3 DNA: TGTGCCAGCAGTGAACGGGCGCGGGAGTGGGAGACCCAGTACTTC.

This clone was detected ten times or more. The V gene is TRBV6-6, the J gene TRBJ1-2; D ambiguous. Trimming left V 2 bases short and J 5 bases short, with 3 bases between. Germline V gives CDR1 MNHNY, CDR2 SVGAGI (reference sequence). This CDR3 comprises 11 residues. DNA of the CDR3: TGTGCCAGCAGTTACATATATGGCTACACCTTC. This gives the protein CASSYIYGYTF.

The chain recombines TRBV2 with TRBJ2-1; 10 bases match TRBD2. The CDR3 covers 14 residues. V shed 9 bases and J 4 bases; nucleotides not matched to a gene: 6. In germline, CDR1 is SNHLY, CDR2 FYNNEI. CDR3 nucleotide sequence: TGTGCCAGTACCGGGACTAGCGATTACAATGAGCAGTTCTTC. It codes for CASTGTSDYNEQFF.

This clone appeared many times. The genes are TRBV11-2 and TRBJ1-1; D is perhaps TRBD1 (6 bases). Trimming cost V 3 bases and J 2 bases, with 10 bases left between them. Germline V gives CDR1 SGHAT, CDR2 FQNNGV. CDR3 length: 14 residues. In DNA, the CDR3 is TGTGCCAGCAGCTTCCGACAGGCTAACACTGAAGCTTTCTTT. Its protein is CASSFRQANTEAFF.

J is TRBJ1-5 and V is TRBV18; D gene uncertain. The germline V gene encodes CDR1 KGHSH and CDR2 LQKENI. V shed 6 bases and J shed 6 bases, with 18 bases lying between them. There are 15 residues in the CDR3. CDR3 in amino acids: CASSVKEGVGQPQHF. The CDR3 nucleotides are TGTGCCAGCTCGGTTAAGGAGGGAGTCGGTCAGCCCCAGCATTTT.

The chain combines TRBV27 with TRBJ2-6; D unclear. The CDR3 contains 16 residues. The V gene's germline CDR1 is MNHEY and CDR2 SMNVEV (reference sequence). The V end lost 2 bases, the J end lost 0 bases, and 8 bases lay between the germline ends. The CDR3 reads CASSLALSSGANVLTF. The CDR3 coding sequence is TGTGCCAGCAGTTTAGCGCTTAGCTCTGGGGCCAACGTCCTGACTTTC.

V gene TRBV7-8 combines with J gene TRBJ2-5; D is unresolved. CDR1 is SGHVS, CDR2 FQNEAQ, per germline. The CDR3 totals 12 residues. With 5 bases removed from V and 3 bases from J, the gap between germline ends came to 7 bases. The CDR3 nucleotides are TGTGCCAGCAGCCCGTTTGAAGAGACCCAGTACTTC. Translated: CASSPFEETQYF.

This clone appeared a single time. The chain has TRBV7-2 and TRBJ1-3; no definite D call. Trimming left V 0 bases short and J 1 base short, with 7 bases between. This CDR3 region has 15 residues. CDR1 and CDR2 (germline): SGHTA, FQGNSA. The CDR3 region has the DNA TGTGCCAGCAGCTTAGCGGCGGGATCTGGAAACACCATATATTTT. Residues: CASSLAAGSGNTIYF. Supplemented by reference TRBV7-2 and TRBJ1-3, the full variable domain reads GAGVSQSPSNKVTEKGKDVELRCDPISGHTALYWYRQSLGQGLEFLIYFQGNSAPDKSGLPSDRFSAERTGGSVSTLTIQRTQQEDSAVYLCASSLAAGSGNTIYFGEGSWLTVV.

The chain employs TRBV5-4 and TRBJ1-1; D is possibly TRBD1 (5 bases). CDR1 and CDR2 from the germline V gene are SGHNT and YYREEE (reference sequence). Trimming pared 5 bases from V and 1 base from J, leaving 9 bases between. This CDR3 has 13 amino acids. The CDR3 DNA reads as TGTGCCAGCAGAACGGGGGGGAACACTGAAGCTTTCTTT. Amino acids: CASRTGGNTEAFF. Complete variable domain (other parts from reference TRBV5-4 and TRBJ1-1): ETGVTQSPTHLIKTRGQQVTLRCSSQSGHNTVSWYQQALGQGPQFIFQYYREEENGRGNFPPRFSGLQFPNYSSELNVNALELDDSALYLCASRTGGNTEAFFGQGTRLTVV.

The chain carries TRBV7-2 and TRBJ2-5; 14 bases agree with TRBD2. CDR1 and CDR2 from the germline V gene are SGHTA and FQGNSA. The CDR3 consists of 16 residues. Trimming cost V 1 base and J 2 bases; bases outside gene matches: 0. The CDR3 loop reads CASSLGLAGGQETQYF. The DNA for the CDR3 is TGTGCCAGCAGCTTAGGACTAGCGGGGGGGCAAGAGACCCAGTACTTC.

J is TRBJ1-2 and V is TRBV7-3, with D unresolved. This CDR3 is built from 16 residues. Germline values: CDR1 SGHTA, CDR2 FQGTGA. Trimming cost V 4 bases and J 1 base, with 16 bases left between them. The CDR3 DNA sequence: TGTGCCAGCAGCTCCTCACAGAGATACCTTAACTATGGCTACACCTTC. Translation: CASSSSQRYLNYGYTF.

This clone was seen ten or more times. The chain is built from TRBV7-9 and TRBJ1-1; TRBD1 aligns across 9 bases. The CDR3 sequence is 12 residues long. The germline V gene encodes CDR1 SEHNR and CDR2 FQNEAQ (reference sequence). V was clipped by 5 bases and J by 11 bases; unmatched bases: 6. DNA for the CDR3: TGTGCCAGCAGCCCGGGACAGGGATATGCTTTCTTT. Its translation: CASSPGQGYAFF.

This chain connects TRBV7-2 to TRBJ2-7, with a possible D match to TRBD2 (5 bases). The CDR3 length is 15 residues. CDR1 SGHTA and CDR2 FQGNSA come from the germline V gene. The germline V and J ends were trimmed by 0 bases and 3 bases, with 12 bases remaining between them. As DNA, the CDR3 is TGTGCCAGCAGCTTAGCGTTGGGCGGGCTCTACGAGCAGTACTTC. Its translation: CASSLALGGLYEQYF.

V and J are TRBV12-5 and TRBJ2-7; 7 nucleotides agree with TRBD2. Germline V gene data show CDR1 as LGHNT and CDR2 as FRNRAP. The J segment lost 4 bases and the V segment lost 6 bases, leaving 6 bases of the junction unmatched. The CDR3 loop spans 13 amino acids. DNA of the CDR3: TGTGCTAGTGGGTCTAGCGGTTATTACGAGCAGTACTTC. This gives the protein CASGSSGYYEQYF.

The chain is built from TRBV9 and TRBJ2-7; 7 nucleotides align to TRBD2. The CDR3 contains 14 residues. Germline values: CDR1 SGDLS, CDR2 YYNGEE. The V segment lost 1 base and the J segment 6 bases; nucleotides outside the gene matches: 7. CDR3 DNA: TGTGCCAGCAGCGTATCGTGGGAGGGGCGCGAGCAGTACTTC. Translating it yields CASSVSWEGREQYF.

The rearrangement joins TRBV7-9 to TRBJ2-7; D may be TRBD2 (6 bases). V dropped 1 base and J dropped 6 bases, with 13 bases sitting between them. The length of the CDR3 is 14 residues. CDR1 is SEHNR, CDR2 FQNEAQ, per germline (reference sequence). Here the CDR3 reads CASSLVGGSAEQYF. The CDR3 DNA sequence: TGTGCCAGCAGCTTAGTCGGGGGATCGGCCGAGCAGTACTTC.

Concerning this clone: Different DNA sequences within this sample yield the same CDR3. In DNA form, the CDR3 reads TGTGCCAGCAGTTTAGGGAGGGCTGAAGCTTTCTTT. This sequence encodes CASSLGRAEAFF. This chain connects TRBV12-3 or TRBV12-4 to TRBJ1-1; D unresolved. V was clipped by 1 base and J by 6 bases, with 6 bases between them. CDR3 length: 12 residues.

This clone is a singleton in its sample. The chain uses TRBV5-1 and TRBJ2-7; a weak D match, TRBD1 (6 bases). The CDR3 has 14 residues. V shed 5 bases and J shed 6 bases, with 18 bases lying between them. Looked up from germline, CDR1 is SGHRS and CDR2 is YFSETQ. CDR3 nucleotides: TGCGCCAGCAGACCGAGGGGCCAGGGGAGCGAGCAGTACTTC. This encodes CASRPRGQGSEQYF.

V and J are TRBV30 and TRBJ2-7; D perhaps matches TRBD1 (7 bases). V was trimmed by 3 bases and J by 6 bases, leaving 12 bases between them. This CDR3 has 12 amino acids. Germline assignment: CDR1 GTSNPN and CDR2 SVGIG (reference sequence). In DNA form, the CDR3 reads TGTGCCTGGAGGTACCAGGGGGGCGAGCAGTACTTC. Encoded protein: CAWRYQGGEQYF.

This clone was seen just once. V and J are TRBV11-3 and TRBJ2-7, with TRBD1 matching over 8 bases. Trimming took 5 bases from V and 6 from J; bases not matched to a gene: 12. Germline V gives CDR1 SGHNT, CDR2 YENEEA. The CDR3 length is 15 residues. The CDR3 DNA reads as TGTGCCAGCAGCCAGACGGCCGGGACAGGCGGCGAGCAGTACTTC. Its protein is CASSQTAGTGGEQYF.

The V and J genes are TRBV5-4 and TRBJ2-2; 8 bases map to TRBD2. From germline, CDR1 is SGHNT and CDR2 YYREEE (reference sequence). CDR3 length equals 14 residues. With V trimmed by 4 bases and J by 7 bases, 6 bases remained unmatched. CDR3 in DNA: TGTGCCAGCAGCCCGACTAGCGTGGACGGGGAGCTGTTTTTT. Translated, it gives CASSPTSVDGELFF.